Listed here are 25 T cell receptor beta chains from one sample, sequenced in a study of blood T cell repertoires in COVID-19. The table came from immunoSEQ multiplex PCR; TCRdb's copy has only in-frame clones and leaves some out. The sample holds a few hundred thousand clones, roughly four fifths seen once. Sequencing used PBMCs or T cells enriched from blood (not recorded which). The receptors derive from a man in his thirties or forties with acute COVID-19.

J is TRBJ2-7 and V is TRBV14; a weak D match, TRBD2 (5 bases). The CDR3 consists of 13 residues. The ends were cut back, 2 bases at V and 2 bases at J, with 7 bases in the middle. From germline, CDR1 is SGHDN and CDR2 FVKESK. The CDR3 loop reads CASSQRGAYEQYV. CDR3 nucleotide sequence: TGTGCCAGCAGCCAACGGGGAGCCTACGAGCAGTACGTC.

The chain is built from TRBV6-5 and TRBJ1-5; 8 nucleotides agree with TRBD1. This CDR3 is 14 amino acids long. Unmatched junction bases numbered 1, after V lost 6 bases and J lost 0 bases. The germline gives CDR1 MNHEY, CDR2 SVGAGI. The CDR3 loop reads CASRQGASNQPQHF. CDR3 bases: TGTGCCAGCAGGCAGGGGGCTAGCAATCAGCCCCAGCATTTT.

The count of this clone is one. V is TRBV29-1 and J is TRBJ1-1; D might be TRBD1 (6 bases). Trimming took off 7 bases at V and 8 bases at J, with 14 bases between the two ends. Germline CDR1 and CDR2: SQVTM and ANQGSEA. CDR3 length: 11 amino acids. CDR3 nucleotides: TGCAGCGCCACCGGACAGAGAGAAGCTTTCTTT. Its protein product is CSATGQREAFF.

The rearrangement uses TRBV7-8 and TRBJ2-6, with 8 bases matching TRBD1. With V trimmed by 2 bases and J by 0 bases, 15 bases remained unmatched. Germline V gene data show CDR1 as SGHVS and CDR2 as FQNEAQ. The CDR3 is made up of 21 amino acids. This CDR3 reads CASSLWRLGTGFSSGANVLTF. The CDR3 nucleotides read TGTGCCAGCAGCTTATGGCGGTTGGGGACAGGTTTTAGCTCTGGGGCCAACGTCCTGACTTTC. Full variable domain (remainder filled in from reference TRBV7-8 and TRBJ2-6): GAGVSQSPRYKVAKRGQDVALRCDPISGHVSLFWYQQALGQGPEFLTYFQNEAQLDKSGLPSDRFFAERPEGSVSTLKIQRTQQEDSAVYLCASSLWRLGTGFSSGANVLTFGAGSRLTVL.

This chain connects TRBV27 to TRBJ1-5, with a tentative D call TRBD1 (5 bases). There are 14 residues in the CDR3. Germline CDR1 is MNHEY and CDR2 is SMNVEV (reference sequence). The germline V and J ends were trimmed by 5 bases and 7 bases, with 15 bases remaining between them. The CDR3 reads CASSASAGVQPQHF. CDR3 bases: TGTGCCAGCAGTGCATCTGCGGGGGTCCAGCCCCAGCATTTT.

This clone was seen just once. The rearrangement joins TRBV19 to TRBJ2-3; TRBD2 matches 13 bases. V was pared by 5 bases and J by 7 bases, with 6 bases of the junction left unmatched. The CDR3 totals 15 residues. CDR1 is LNHDA, CDR2 SQIVND, per germline (reference sequence). CDR3 amino acids: CASSGLAGAPNTQYF. Here the CDR3 DNA reads TGTGCCAGTAGTGGACTAGCGGGAGCCCCAAATACGCAGTATTTT.

V and J are TRBV14 and TRBJ1-2; the D is unclear. This CDR3 has 15 residues. Deletions cut 3 bases from V and 4 bases from J, with 15 bases between. Germline loops: CDR1 SGHDN, CDR2 FVKESK. CDR3 nucleotide sequence: TGTGCCAGCAGCCACGTAGTGAGCCGGGGCTATGGCTACACCTTC. Its protein is CASSHVVSRGYGYTF.

This clone was counted a single time. The chain uses TRBV18 and TRBJ2-1, with 8 nucleotides matching TRBD1. Germline loops: CDR1 KGHSH, CDR2 LQKENI. This CDR3 is 13 amino acids long. The V segment lost 5 bases and the J segment 9 bases; nucleotides outside the gene matches: 6. The CDR3 DNA follows: TGTGCCAGCTCATCGGACAGGGTAGGTGAGCAGTTCTTC. It is translated as CASSSDRVGEQFF.

The chain couples TRBV7-9 to TRBJ1-4; tentative D call: TRBD1 (6 bases). The CDR3 runs to 17 residues. From germline, CDR1 is SEHNR and CDR2 FQNEAQ (reference sequence). The V end was cut by 8 bases, the J end by 5 bases, with 24 bases between. Here the CDR3 reads CASSYGGKGRVNEKLFF. The CDR3 DNA reads TGTGCCAGCTCTTATGGGGGCAAGGGAAGGGTAAATGAAAAACTGTTTTTT.

This sequence joins TRBV7-2 and TRBJ1-1; D is undetermined. Per the germline V gene, CDR1 is SGHTA and CDR2 is FQGNSA. V dropped 7 bases and J dropped 4 bases, with 19 bases sitting between them. This CDR3 has 15 amino acids. The CDR3 DNA is TGTGCCAGCACCCCTTATGGGAGGTGGAGCACTGAAGCTTTCTTT. Protein product: CASTPYGRWSTEAFF.

The chain recombines TRBV27 with TRBJ1-5, with a tentative D call TRBD1 (5 bases). The CDR3 is 16 amino acids. CDR1 and CDR2 from the germline V gene are MNHEY and SMNVEV (reference sequence). V was trimmed by 6 bases and J by 0 bases, leaving 15 bases between them. The CDR3, as DNA: TGTGCCAGCAGCCGAAGGGCCCAGGGTAGCAATCAGCCCCAGCATTTT. Amino acids: CASSRRAQGSNQPQHF.

The chain couples TRBV5-5 to TRBJ2-3; the D is unclear. V dropped 2 bases and J dropped 0 bases, with 10 bases sitting between them. Germline V gene lookup returns CDR1 SGHKS and CDR2 YYEKEE (reference sequence). The CDR3 runs 15 residues. Here the CDR3 reads CASSLRGLSTDTQYF. CDR3 DNA sequence: TGTGCCAGCAGCTTACGAGGCTTAAGCACAGATACGCAGTATTTT.

The rearrangement uses TRBV7-8 and TRBJ2-3; 9 bases align to TRBD2. Germline V gene data show CDR1 as SGHVS and CDR2 as FQNEAQ. V lost 5 bases and J lost 1; bases outside the gene matches: 13. CDR3 length equals 18 residues. As DNA, the CDR3 is TGTGCCAGCAGCCCCCGGCTAGCGGGAAGGGGAGGCACAGATACGCAGTATTTT. Protein sequence: CASSPRLAGRGGTDTQYF.

The J gene is TRBJ2-3, the V gene TRBV3-1 (or the pseudogene TRBV3-2); 9 nucleotides match TRBD1. With 8 bases clipped from V and 4 bases from J, the junction kept 7 bases outside the gene matches. In germline, CDR1 is LGHDT, CDR2 YNNKEL (reference sequence). This CDR3 contains 14 residues. The CDR3 nucleotides read TGTGCCAGCCGGAAACAGGGGGCATCAGATACGCAGTATTTT. Protein sequence: CASRKQGASDTQYF.

The rearrangement uses TRBV24-1 and TRBJ1-5; D gene unclear. V lost 2 bases to trimming and J lost 5 bases, with 6 bases between them. This CDR3 is built from 13 residues. Per germline, CDR1 KGHDR and CDR2 SFDVKD. The CDR3 DNA follows: TGTGCCACCAGTGATTACGGGGATCAGCCCCAGCATTTT. It translates to CATSDYGDQPQHF.

The chain uses TRBV5-4 and TRBJ1-1; D gene unclear. V was pared by 3 bases and J by 0 bases, with 9 bases between. The CDR3 is made up of 14 amino acids. CDR1 is SGHNT and CDR2 is YYREEE in the germline V gene (reference sequence). The chain's CDR3 is CASSSPMVNTEAFF. As DNA, the CDR3 is TGTGCCAGCAGCTCGCCTATGGTGAACACTGAAGCTTTCTTT.

This rearrangement joins TRBV7-9 to TRBJ1-1; 10 positions agree with TRBD1. Germline lookup yields CDR1 SEHNR and CDR2 FQNEAQ (reference sequence). The CDR3 loop spans 19 amino acids. Trimming at V came to 4 bases and at J to 4 bases, leaving 18 bases not matched to a gene. CDR3 protein: CASSSLHLGDRGLGTEAFF. The CDR3 bases are TGTGCCAGCAGCTCTCTACACTTAGGGGACAGGGGTCTCGGCACTGAAGCTTTCTTT.

V is TRBV19 and J is TRBJ1-2; maybe TRBD1 (5 bases). The CDR3 covers 14 residues. The V gene's germline CDR1 is LNHDA and CDR2 SQIVND (reference sequence). V gave up 3 bases and J gave up 9 bases, with 17 bases separating them. CDR3 coding DNA: TGTGCCAGTAGTATGGAGGGGAGGGTGAGAAGCTACACCTTC. Amino acids: CASSMEGRVRSYTF. The variable domain in full, completed from reference TRBV19 and TRBJ1-2, reads DGGITQSPKYLFRKEGQNVTLSCEQNLNHDAMYWYRQDPGQGLRLIYYSQIVNDFQKGDIAEGYSVSREKKESFPLTVTSAQKNPTAFYLCASSMEGRVRSYTFGSGTRLTVV.

This chain connects TRBV10-1 to TRBJ2-5; 11 bases agree with TRBD1. The germline V gene encodes CDR1 WNHNN and CDR2 SYGVQD (reference sequence). V shed 4 bases, J shed 5 bases, and the junction held 6 bases outside the gene matches. This CDR3 spans 15 amino acids. In DNA, the CDR3 is TGCGCCAGCAGTGGGACAGGGGGCGTGCGGGAGACCCAGTACTTC. Its protein is CASSGTGGVRETQYF.

This chain links TRBV28 with TRBJ2-2; possible D gene TRBD1, 6 bases. Germline-derived CDR1 and CDR2 are MDHEN and SYDVKM. Trimming shortened V by 2 bases and J by 4 bases, and 11 bases separated the two germline ends. This CDR3 has 15 residues. DNA for the CDR3: TGTGCCAGCAGTTTAAGGGCAGGGGTCACCGGGGAGCTGTTTTTT. It encodes CASSLRAGVTGELFF. The complete variable domain, with remaining parts taken from reference TRBV28 and TRBJ2-2, reads DVKVTQSSRYLVKRTGEKVFLECVQDMDHENMFWYRQDPGLGLRLIYFSYDVKMKEKGDIPEGYSVSREKKERFSLILESASTNQTSMYLCASSLRAGVTGELFFGEGSRLTVL.

This chain uses TRBV3-1 (or the pseudogene TRBV3-2) with TRBJ2-7; D perhaps matches TRBD1 (5 bases). V gave up 3 bases and J gave up 4 bases, with 10 bases separating them. Germline lookup yields CDR1 LGHDT and CDR2 YNNKEL (reference sequence). CDR3 length: 13 amino acids. The CDR3 loop reads CASSQRQGYEQYV. CDR3 DNA sequence: TGTGCCAGCAGCCAGAGGCAGGGATACGAGCAGTACGTC.

This rearrangement joins TRBV28 to TRBJ2-2; D possibly corresponds to TRBD1 (5 bases). Trimming left V 7 bases short and J 8 bases short, with 17 bases between. The CDR3 is 14 amino acids. Germline V gene data show CDR1 as MDHEN and CDR2 as SYDVKM. Written as DNA, the CDR3 is TGTGCCAGCACTTTCACAGGCGATCTGGGGGAGCTGTTTTTT. This gives the protein CASTFTGDLGELFF.

The gene calls are TRBV6-5 and TRBJ1-1; D is possibly TRBD1 (6 bases). CDR3 length: 13 residues. Deletions cut 9 bases from V and 5 bases from J, with 16 bases between. Germline values: CDR1 MNHEY, CDR2 SVGAGI. The CDR3 spells CASERGGATEAFF. In DNA form, the CDR3 reads TGTGCCAGTGAGAGGGGGGGCGCTACTGAAGCTTTCTTT.

This chain joins TRBV6-5 and TRBJ1-1; TRBD1 aligns across 7 bases. V gave up 4 bases and J gave up 5 bases; unmatched junction bases: 10. CDR3 length equals 15 residues. Germline assignment: CDR1 MNHEY and CDR2 SVGAGI. The CDR3, as DNA: TGTGCCAGCAGTTCCAGCACAGGGGCTAGGACTGAAGCTTTCTTT. This encodes CASSSSTGARTEAFF.

This clone came up many times. V usage is TRBV24-1 and J usage is TRBJ2-3, with 9 bases lining up with TRBD1. Looked up from germline, CDR1 is KGHDR and CDR2 is SFDVKD. The J segment lost 0 bases and the V segment lost 5 bases, leaving 20 bases of the junction unmatched. The CDR3 consists of 21 residues. The CDR3 region is CATSGFSPGQGPLGSTDTQYF. DNA for the CDR3: TGTGCCACCAGTGGCTTCTCCCCGGGACAGGGTCCACTAGGTAGCACAGATACGCAGTATTTT.